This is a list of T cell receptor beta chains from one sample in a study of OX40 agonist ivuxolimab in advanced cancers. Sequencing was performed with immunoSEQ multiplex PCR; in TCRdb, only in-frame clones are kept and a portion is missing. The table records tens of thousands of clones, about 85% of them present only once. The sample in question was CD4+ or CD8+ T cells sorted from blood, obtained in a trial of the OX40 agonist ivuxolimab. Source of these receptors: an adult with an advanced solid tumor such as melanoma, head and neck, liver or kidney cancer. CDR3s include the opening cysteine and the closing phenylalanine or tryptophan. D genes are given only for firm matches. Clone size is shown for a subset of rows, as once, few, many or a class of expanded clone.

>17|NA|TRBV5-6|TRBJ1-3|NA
CASSFGLRGIIGNTIYF
TGTGCCAGCAGCTTCGGCCTCAGGGGAATAATCGGAAACACCATATATTTT
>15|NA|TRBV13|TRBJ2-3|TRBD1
CASSFRTGGPDTQYF
TGTGCCAGCAGCTTCCGGACAGGGGGACCAGATACGCAGTATTTT
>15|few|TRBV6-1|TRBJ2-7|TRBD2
CASSEAGLAPYEQYF
TGTGCCAGCAGTGAAGCTGGACTAGCCCCCTACGAGCAGTACTTC
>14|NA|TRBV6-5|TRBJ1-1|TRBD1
CASSYHRGNTEAFF
TGTGCCAGCAGTTATCACAGGGGGAATACTGAAGCTTTCTTT
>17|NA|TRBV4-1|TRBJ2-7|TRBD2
CASSQGVLGGSSYEQYF
TGCGCCAGCAGCCAAGGGGTTTTAGGCGGGAGTTCCTACGAGCAGTACTTC
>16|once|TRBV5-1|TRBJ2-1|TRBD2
CASSLTLAGGYNEQFF
TGCGCCAGCAGCTTGACCCTAGCGGGAGGGTACAATGAGCAGTTCTTC
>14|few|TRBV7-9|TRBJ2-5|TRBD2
CASSPGTTYPTQYF
TGTGCCAGCAGCCCCGGGACTACTTATCCGACCCAGTACTTC
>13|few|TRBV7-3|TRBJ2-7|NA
CASSLTGSGEQYF
TGTGCCAGCAGCTTAACGGGTAGCGGTGAGCAGTACTTC
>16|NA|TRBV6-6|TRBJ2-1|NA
CASSRIELGRGNEQFF
TGTGCCAGCAGCCGCATAGAATTAGGAAGAGGGAATGAGCAGTTCTTC
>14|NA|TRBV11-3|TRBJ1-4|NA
CASSQEGAHEKLFF
TGTGCCAGCAGCCAGGAGGGAGCCCATGAAAAACTGTTTTTT
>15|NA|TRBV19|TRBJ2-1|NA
CASSIGGGAYNEQFF
TGTGCCAGTAGTATAGGAGGAGGCGCCTACAATGAGCAGTTCTTC
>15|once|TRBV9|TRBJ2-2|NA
CASSVAEGNTGELFF
TGTGCCAGCAGCGTAGCTGAGGGGAACACCGGGGAGCTGTTTTTT
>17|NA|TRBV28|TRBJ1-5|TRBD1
CASSFWTGGVFDQPQHF
TGTGCCAGCAGTTTTTGGACAGGGGGAGTATTCGATCAGCCCCAGCATTTT
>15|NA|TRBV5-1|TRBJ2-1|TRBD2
CASSLGGARLAEQFF
TGCGCCAGCAGCTTGGGCGGGGCTCGACTAGCTGAGCAGTTCTTC
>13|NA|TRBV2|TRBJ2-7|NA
CASRGEKANEQYF
TGTGCCAGCAGGGGGGAGAAGGCAAACGAGCAGTACTTC
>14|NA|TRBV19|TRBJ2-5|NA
CASRETAYQETQYF
TGTGCCAGTAGAGAGACAGCTTACCAAGAGACCCAGTACTTC
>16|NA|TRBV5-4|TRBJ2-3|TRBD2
CASSSRGLAGADTQYF
TGTGCCAGCAGCTCCCGGGGACTAGCGGGAGCAGATACGCAGTATTTT
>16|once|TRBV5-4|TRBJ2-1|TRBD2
CASSGSSGREENEQFF
TGTGCCAGCAGCGGAAGTAGCGGGAGGGAAGAGAATGAGCAGTTCTTC
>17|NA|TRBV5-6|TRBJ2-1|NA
CASSLADNLFSYNEQFF
TGTGCCAGCAGCTTGGCGGACAATCTATTCTCCTACAATGAGCAGTTCTTC
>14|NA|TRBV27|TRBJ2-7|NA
CASSLGGARYEQYF
TGTGCCAGCAGTTTAGGGGGGGCGCGGTACGAGCAGTACTTC
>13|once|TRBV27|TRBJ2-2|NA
CASSLSSSGELFF
TGTGCCAGCAGTTTATCAAGCTCCGGGGAGCTGTTTTTT
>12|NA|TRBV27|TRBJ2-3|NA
CASRAVGDTQYF
TGTGCCAGCAGGGCGGTCGGGGATACGCAGTATTTT
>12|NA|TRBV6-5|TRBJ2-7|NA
CASSPGLGEQYF
TGTGCCAGCAGTCCAGGGCTGGGCGAGCAGTACTTC
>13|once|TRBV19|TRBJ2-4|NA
CASRTQSKNIQYF
TGTGCCAGTAGGACCCAGAGTAAAAACATTCAGTACTTC
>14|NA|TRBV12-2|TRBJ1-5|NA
CASRPGIRNQPQHF
TGTGCAAGTCGCCCAGGGATAAGAAATCAGCCCCAGCATTTT
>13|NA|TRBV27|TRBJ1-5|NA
CASRVGRGQPQHF
TGTGCCAGCAGAGTCGGTCGAGGGCAGCCCCAGCATTTT
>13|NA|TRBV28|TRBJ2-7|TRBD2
CASGTGLVDEQYF
TGTGCCAGCGGCACGGGACTAGTCGACGAGCAGTACTTC
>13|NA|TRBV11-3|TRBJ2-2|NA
CASSLESGEELFF
TGTGCCAGCAGCTTAGAGTCCGGCGAGGAGCTGTTTTTT
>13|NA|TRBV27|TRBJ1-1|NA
CASRPVVNTEAFF
TGTGCCAGCCGGCCGGTAGTGAACACTGAAGCTTTCTTT
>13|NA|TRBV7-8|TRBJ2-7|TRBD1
CASRPGQTYEQYF
TGTGCCAGCAGACCGGGACAGACCTACGAGCAGTACTTC
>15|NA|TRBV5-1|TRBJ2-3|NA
CASSFLGDSIDTQYF
TGCGCCAGCAGCTTTCTGGGGGACTCCATAGATACGCAGTATTTT
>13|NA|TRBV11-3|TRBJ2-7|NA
CASSLGERSEQYF
TGTGCCAGCAGCTTGGGGGAGCGAAGCGAGCAGTACTTC
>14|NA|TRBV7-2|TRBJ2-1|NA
CASSPPPDHNEQFF
TGTGCCAGCAGCCCCCCCCCGGACCACAATGAGCAGTTCTTC
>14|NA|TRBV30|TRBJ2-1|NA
CAWSGEGGIGEQFF
TGTGCCTGGAGTGGTGAGGGGGGTATAGGTGAGCAGTTCTTC
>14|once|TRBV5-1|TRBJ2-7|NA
CATETRLGVHEQYF
TGCGCCACCGAAACCCGTCTCGGGGTCCACGAGCAGTACTTC
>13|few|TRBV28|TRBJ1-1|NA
CASSSQGDTEAFF
TGTGCCAGCAGTTCTCAGGGAGACACTGAAGCTTTCTTT
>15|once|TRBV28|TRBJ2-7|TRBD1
CASSFGGQGRYEQYF
TGTGCCAGCAGTTTTGGAGGACAGGGCCGCTACGAGCAGTACTTC
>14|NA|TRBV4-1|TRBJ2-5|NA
CASSFRQYQETQYF
TGCGCCAGCAGCTTCCGACAGTACCAAGAGACCCAGTACTTC
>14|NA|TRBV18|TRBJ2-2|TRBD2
CASALAGEFGELFF
TGTGCCAGCGCGCTGGCGGGAGAATTCGGGGAGCTGTTTTTT
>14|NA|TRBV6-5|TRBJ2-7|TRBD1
CATRETGLRYEQYF
TGTGCCACCAGGGAGACAGGGCTAAGGTACGAGCAGTACTTC